Sequencing of this T cell receptor beta chain was carried out in a study of blood T cell repertoires in COVID-19. Study as a whole: Collection of acute and convalescent COVID-19 samples took place in the United States, Italy and Spain.

As handled by the study authors: Amplified reference gene primers provided the basis for estimating nucleated cell counts. Using immunoSEQ multiplex PCR, the repertoire was profiled, and TCRdb retains in-frame clones only, with some absent. The DNA was the basis for D and trimming; V, J and clone size are from that table. The table has 180,000 or so clones, about 85% seen once. The CDR3 has 17 residues. Between the trimmed V and J ends, which lost 4 bases and 2 bases, there was a span of 18 bases. CDR1 is SGHNT and CDR2 is YYREEE in the germline V gene (reference sequence). The genes are TRBV5-4 and TRBJ2-2; D is possibly TRBD2 (5 bases). The sample was peripheral blood. The clonotype originates from an older woman with acute or convalescent COVID-19. CDR3 DNA sequence: TGTGCCAGCAGCGCACCCTCCTGGGGAGCTAACACCGGGGAGCTGTTTTTT. Protein sequence: CASSAPSWGANTGELFF.